One sample yielded the 5 T cell receptor beta chains listed below, sequenced in a study of cytomegalovirus exposure and HLA in healthy donors. The study ran its PCR with 60 Vbeta and 13 Jbeta primers. Libraries were prepared by immunoSEQ multiplex PCR; TCRdb keeps only in-frame clonotypes and omits some of them. This sample carries about 170,000 clones, about 85% of them seen once, and the ten largest clones take about 2.4%. Input material: PBMCs. These receptors were taken from a man aged 30 to 39 in good health and CMV-seropositive.

This sequence joins TRBV5-5 and TRBJ2-2; no firm D call. Trimming shortened V by 1 base and J by 5 bases, and 6 bases separated the two germline ends. This CDR3 contains 13 residues. CDR1 is SGHKS, CDR2 YYEKEE, per germline (reference sequence). CDR3 in amino acids: CASSLWRTGELFF. CDR3 nucleotide sequence: TGTGCCAGCAGCTTGTGGAGAACCGGGGAGCTGTTTTTT.

This chain uses TRBV4-3 with TRBJ2-5, with D hard to call. The J call may be faulty, since TRBJ2-7 better matches the DNA end. CDR1 and CDR2 from the germline V gene are LGHNA and YSLEER. The CDR3 is made up of 13 amino acids. The DNA for the CDR3 is TGCGCCAGCAGCCAAGATATGGGCGACGAGCAGTACTTC. Protein: CASSQDMGDEQYF.

The chain joins TRBV16 to TRBJ1-2; D is unclear. CDR1 is KGHSY and CDR2 is FQNENV in the germline V gene. Trimming took 0 bases from V and 3 from J, leaving 14 bases between them. The CDR3 consists of 16 residues. CDR3 sequence: CASSQSSFPADYGYTF. The CDR3 DNA sequence: TGTGCCAGCAGCCAATCCTCCTTCCCCGCGGACTATGGCTACACCTTC.

This sequence joins TRBV5-1 and TRBJ2-5; 8 nucleotides agree with TRBD2. Germline trimming cut 0 bases from V and 0 bases from J; bases unmatched to any gene: 1. From germline, CDR1 is SGHRS and CDR2 YFSETQ. The CDR3 extends over 15 amino acids. CDR3 region: CASSLAGGYQETQYF. DNA of the CDR3: TGCGCCAGCAGCTTGGCGGGGGGGTACCAAGAGACCCAGTACTTC.

The rearrangement links TRBV10-1 to TRBJ2-7, with 8 bases aligning to TRBD2. There are 12 residues in the CDR3. Germline CDR1 is WNHNN and CDR2 is SYGVQD (reference sequence). The V and J ends lost 8 bases and 6 bases, in that order; junction bases with no gene match: 6. CDR3: CASGSTSGEQYV. In DNA form, the CDR3 reads TGCGCCAGCGGGTCAACTAGCGGCGAGCAGTACGTC.